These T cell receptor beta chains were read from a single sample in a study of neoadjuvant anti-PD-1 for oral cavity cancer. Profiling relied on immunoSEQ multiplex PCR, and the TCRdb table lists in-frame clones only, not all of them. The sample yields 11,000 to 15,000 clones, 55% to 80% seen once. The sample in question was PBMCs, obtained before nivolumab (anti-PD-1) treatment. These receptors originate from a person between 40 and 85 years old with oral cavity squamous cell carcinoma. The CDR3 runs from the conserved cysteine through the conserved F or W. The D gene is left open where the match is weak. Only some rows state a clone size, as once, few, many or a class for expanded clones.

TGTGCCAGTAGCCTGGACCCCGCGGCCTCCTACGAGCAGTACTTC CASSLDPAASYEQYF TRBJ2-7 . . TRBV19
TGTGCCTGGAGTGTACGTAGTCAAGAGACCCAGTACTTC CAWSVRSQETQYF TRBJ2-5 . . TRBV30
TGTGCCAGCAGCTTAGCTAGCGGCAACGGGTACGAGCAGTACTTC CASSLASGNGYEQYF TRBJ2-7 . . TRBV7-2
TGTGCCACAAAGGAGGTGAGCAATCAGCCCCAGCATTTT CATKEVSNQPQHF TRBJ1-5 . few TRBV2
TGTGCCAGCAGCTTAGCTCGGGGACGCTACGAGCAGTACTTC CASSLARGRYEQYF TRBJ2-7 . . TRBV7-8
TGTGCCAGCAGCCAAGATTTAGGGACAGCAGGACGAGATACGCAGTATTTT CASSQDLGTAGRDTQYF TRBJ2-3 TRBD1 . TRBV14
TGCGCCAGCAGCCAAGGTAGAATGGGACTAGCGGTCACAGATACGCAGTATTTT CASSQGRMGLAVTDTQYF TRBJ2-3 TRBD2 . TRBV4-1
TGTGCCAGCAGTGACGAGTTGAGTCGCCCAGGACAGGGGGCTTTAGAGACTGAAGCTTTCTTT CASSDELSRPGQGALETEAFF TRBJ1-1 TRBD1 . TRBV6-4
TGTGCCAGCAGCGTAGGCCACCTGAAGAACAATGAGCAGTTCTTC CASSVGHLKNNEQFF TRBJ2-1 . . TRBV9
TGCGCCAGCAGCCCAGGACAGACCATGAACACTGAAGCTTTCTTT CASSPGQTMNTEAFF TRBJ1-1 . . TRBV5-1
TGCGCCAGCAGTGAAAGGGCCGACGGGGCCTACGAGCAGTACTTC CASSERADGAYEQYF TRBJ2-7 . few TRBV10-2
TGTGCCACCAGCAGATCCCTGGGCTCACCCCTCCACTTT CATSRSLGSPLHF TRBJ1-6 . . TRBV15
TGTGCCAGCAGCCCGGGACCCGGGGTGGAGACCCAGTACTTC CASSPGPGVETQYF TRBJ2-5 . . TRBV5-6
TGTGCCATCAGTGAGTCGAAATTCGGCTGGCCCCAGCATTTT CAISESKFGWPQHF TRBJ1-5 . . TRBV10-3
TGCGCCAGCAGCCAAGGGACAGGGGTAGGGACCGGGGAGCTGTTTTTT CASSQGTGVGTGELFF TRBJ2-2 TRBD1 . TRBV4-1
TGTGCCAGCAGGCGGACTAGCGGGAGGACTGAGCAGTTCTTC CASRRTSGRTEQFF TRBJ2-1 TRBD2 . TRBV6-6
TGTGCCAGCAGTATAGGGGGCTTAGGCAATCAGCCCCAGCATTTT CASSIGGLGNQPQHF TRBJ1-5 TRBD1 . TRBV27
TGCGCCACCGTGCTTCCAAGCTCCTACAATGAGCAGTTCTTC CATVLPSSYNEQFF TRBJ2-1 . . TRBV10-1
TGCAGCGTTGAGCACTATGGCTACACCTTC CSVEHYGYTF TRBJ1-2 . once TRBV29-1
TGTGCCAGCAGCTTAAGCTTCGGGGGCAATCAGCCCCAGCATTTT CASSLSFGGNQPQHF TRBJ1-5 . . TRBV7-2
TGTGCCAGCAGTTTCCTGTCCCTCTATAATTCACCCCTCCACTTT CASSFLSLYNSPLHF TRBJ1-6 . . TRBV6-5
TGTGCCAGCAGCGTATTACAGGGGGCGGCAGATACGCAGTATTTT CASSVLQGAADTQYF TRBJ2-3 TRBD1 . TRBV9
TGTGCCAGCAGCGTACGGTTTCTAGCGGGAGACACAGATACGCAGTATTTT CASSVRFLAGDTDTQYF TRBJ2-3 TRBD2 . TRBV9
TGTGCCAGCAGCAGGACAGGGGCCAACGTCCTGACTTTC CASSRTGANVLTF TRBJ2-6 . few TRBV6-5
TGTGCCAGCAGCGGGGGACAGGGTCCCCCTGAAGCTTTCTTT CASSGGQGPPEAFF TRBJ1-1 TRBD1 . TRBV2
TGTGCCAGCAGCTTGGCAGCAGGGCAAGAGACCCAGTACTTC CASSLAAGQETQYF TRBJ2-5 . . TRBV5-4
TGTGCCAGCAGTTTATTTCGCACCGGGGAGCTGTTTTTT CASSLFRTGELFF TRBJ2-2 . . TRBV27
TGTGCCAGCAGCTTAGGACTGTCCTACGAGCAGTACTTC CASSLGLSYEQYF TRBJ2-7 . once TRBV7-8
TGTGCCAGCAGCTTAGAAGGACTAGCGGGGGGGCGCAGCTCCTACAATGAGCAGTTCTTC CASSLEGLAGGRSSYNEQFF TRBJ2-1 TRBD2 . TRBV11-3
TGCGCCAGCAGCAATACAGGGAGAGCTTTCTTT CASSNTGRAFF TRBJ1-1 . few TRBV4-1
TGTGCCAGCAGGACCGACAGGGTCCATGAAAAACTGTTTTTT CASRTDRVHEKLFF TRBJ1-4 TRBD1 . TRBV2
TGCGCCAGCAGCATTAGGCCCGGGACAGGGGTTGCGGAGACCCAGTACTTC CASSIRPGTGVAETQYF TRBJ2-5 TRBD1 . TRBV5-1
TGTGCCAGCAGTCCGGACAGGTTAGGGCGCGAGCAGTACTTC CASSPDRLGREQYF TRBJ2-7 TRBD1 few TRBV27
TGTGCCAGTAGTATATGGCGGACAGGTATGAACACTGAAGCTTTCTTT CASSIWRTGMNTEAFF TRBJ1-1 TRBD1 few TRBV19
TGTGCCAGTAGTATAGACACCGGGGAGCTGTTTTTT CASSIDTGELFF TRBJ2-2 . . TRBV19
TGTGCCAGCAGTTTAGATACCGGGGGACGGCGAGGCTACACCTTC CASSLDTGGRRGYTF TRBJ1-2 . . TRBV27
TGCGCCAGCCAACCTAGTTTAGTGATCAACTATGGCTACACCTTC CASQPSLVINYGYTF TRBJ1-2 . . TRBV5-1
TGTGCCAGTAGTTTGCCAGACACCCCGGGATCATATGGCTACACCTTC CASSLPDTPGSYGYTF TRBJ1-2 . few TRBV19
TGTGCCAGCAGTGAATTAGAGAGGGAGGAAGCTTTCTTT CASSELEREEAFF TRBJ1-1 . . TRBV25-1
TGTGCCAGCAGCCCGGGGACAGGGCGGGCCGACGAGCAGTACTTC CASSPGTGRADEQYF TRBJ2-7 TRBD1 . TRBV5-6
TGTGCCAGCAGCGACCTATTGCGGGGCGGGGAGCTGTTTTTT CASSDLLRGGELFF TRBJ2-2 . . TRBV11-2
TGTGCCAGCAGTCGCAAAGCGGGAGGGTACACCGGGGAGCTGTTTTTT CASSRKAGGYTGELFF TRBJ2-2 TRBD2 . TRBV27
TGCGCCAGCAGTGAGACTAGCGGCTCCTACAATGAGCAGTTCTTC CASSETSGSYNEQFF TRBJ2-1 TRBD2 . TRBV10-1
TGTGCCAGCAGTCCAGAGTACGGGACACTGAGGGAGACCCAGTACTTC CASSPEYGTLRETQYF TRBJ2-5 . . TRBV27
TGTGCCAGCAGCTTTAGAGGGTACTCCTACGAGCAGTACTTC CASSFRGYSYEQYF TRBJ2-7 . once TRBV5-4
TGTGCCAGCAGCTTACGCGTTAGCGGGCGGGAGGTTTTT CASSLRVSGREVF TRBJ2-3 TRBD2 . TRBV7-2
TGTGCTAGCAGCCCCAGCGCTGGGAACACCGGGGAGCTGTTTTTT CASSPSAGNTGELFF TRBJ2-2 . few TRBV7-7
TGTGCCAGCAGTTTAGGATACTATGGCTACACCTTC CASSLGYYGYTF TRBJ1-2 . . TRBV6-1
TGCAGCGTTGTAGGCGGGGGGCCCTACAATGAGCAGTTCTTC CSVVGGGPYNEQFF TRBJ2-1 TRBD2 few TRBV29-1
TGTGCCAGCAGCTCGCATAATACAGAAGAAGCTTTCTTT CASSSHNTEEAFF TRBJ1-1 . . TRBV5-6
TGTGCCAGCAGTCCCAACTATGGCTACACCTTC CASSPNYGYTF TRBJ1-2 . few TRBV28